This TCR beta chain stems from a study of blood T cell repertoires in COVID-19. Whole-study context: The United States, Italy and Spain supplied acute and convalescent COVID-19 samples. T cells, B-cell-depleted T cells, or PBMCs supplied cDNA or gDNA.

Profiling relied on immunoSEQ multiplex PCR, and the TCRdb table lists in-frame clones only, not all of them. The table lists under 150,000 clones, around 76% of them singletons, with about 4% in the top ten. V shed 5 bases and J shed 4 bases, with 14 bases lying between them. Germline-derived CDR1 and CDR2 are SGHDN and FVKESK. The CDR3 is 14 residues long. The rearrangement links TRBV14 to TRBJ1-1; D may be TRBD1 (5 bases). The clonotype comes from a man aged 60 to 75 with acute or convalescent COVID-19. Sequencing was done on a sample of peripheral blood. The CDR3 loop reads CASSDSGPGTEAFF. The CDR3 DNA sequence: TGTGCCAGCAGCGACAGTGGGCCGGGCACTGAAGCTTTCTTT.